The 26 T cell receptor beta chains below all came from one sample that was sequenced in a study of OX40 agonist ivuxolimab in advanced cancers. The repertoire was sequenced with immunoSEQ multiplex PCR; TCRdb's copy has only in-frame clones and lacks some. The sample lists about 93,000 clones, approximately 94% occurring once. This specimen was CD4+ or CD8+ T cells sorted from blood, taken in a trial of the OX40 agonist ivuxolimab. These receptors were obtained from an adult with an advanced solid tumor such as melanoma, head and neck, liver or kidney cancer.

In this sample, this clone turned up a few times. The chain combines TRBV5-6 with TRBJ1-1; D is perhaps TRBD1 (6 bases). There are 12 residues in the CDR3. Trimming cost V 5 bases and J 4 bases, with 9 bases left between them. The V gene's germline CDR1 is SGHDT and CDR2 YYEEEE. Written as DNA, the CDR3 is TGTGCCAGCAGAATAGGGGGCACTGAAGCTTTCTTT. This sequence encodes CASRIGGTEAFF.

J is TRBJ1-2 and V is TRBV28; D is unclear. The V end was cut by 2 bases, the J end by 2 bases, with 6 bases between. The length of the CDR3 is 13 residues. Per germline, CDR1 MDHEN and CDR2 SYDVKM. This CDR3 is CASSLKANYGYTF. For the CDR3, the DNA is TGTGCCAGCAGTTTAAAGGCAAACTATGGCTACACCTTC.

This sequence joins TRBV23-1 and TRBJ2-2, with 7 positions matching TRBD2. TRBV23-1 is annotated as an ORF whose role is uncertain. The CDR3 has 15 amino acids. V was pared by 8 bases and J by 0 bases, with 6 bases of the junction left unmatched. CDR3 sequence: CASLGLFANTGELFF. CDR3 DNA: TGCGCCAGCCTGGGACTATTCGCGAACACCGGGGAGCTGTTTTTT.

The rearrangement links TRBV5-6 to TRBJ1-2, with 7 bases lining up with TRBD1. The CDR3 runs to 18 residues. Germline lookup yields CDR1 SGHDT and CDR2 YYEEEE. V dropped 4 bases and J dropped 7; count of bases not matched to a gene: 22. The CDR3 bases are TGTGCCAGCAGCCCCAACGGACAGGAGAATAGGAGAGCGCGTGGCTACACCTTC. Its translation: CASSPNGQENRRARGYTF.

The V and J genes are TRBV7-8 and TRBJ1-3, with TRBD1 identical over 8 bases. Trimming took 2 bases from V and 4 from J; bases not matched to a gene: 10. The germline CDR1 and CDR2 sequences are SGHVS and FQNEAQ. The CDR3 consists of 17 residues. The CDR3 loop reads CASSLTPGQGRGNTIYF. DNA for the CDR3: TGTGCCAGCAGCTTAACGCCCGGACAGGGTAGAGGAAACACCATATATTTT.

The rearrangement joins TRBV7-2 to TRBJ2-1; D uncertain. The V end lost 0 bases, the J end lost 5 bases, and 8 bases lay between the germline ends. Germline V gives CDR1 SGHTA, CDR2 FQGNSA. CDR3 length equals 14 residues. CDR3 amino acids: CASSLAHGNNEQFF. The CDR3 region has the DNA TGTGCCAGCAGCTTAGCGCACGGAAACAATGAGCAGTTCTTC.

The V and J genes are TRBV30 and TRBJ1-6; D call uncertain. V gave up 4 bases and J gave up 3 bases, with 16 bases separating them. In germline, CDR1 is GTSNPN, CDR2 SVGIG (reference sequence). This CDR3 is 16 amino acids long. The CDR3 loop is CAWTAQSRDYNSPLHF. CDR3 sequence (DNA): TGTGCCTGGACAGCACAGTCCCGGGACTATAATTCACCCCTCCACTTT.

The CDR3 here is CASSQDSTVAGNADTQYF. The CDR3 nucleotides read TGCGCCAGCAGCCAAGATTCCACGGTAGCGGGGAACGCAGATACGCAGTATTTT. The gene calls are TRBV4-3 and TRBJ2-3, with TRBD2 matching 8 bases. The V segment lost 0 bases and the J segment 4 bases; nucleotides outside the gene matches: 12. Germline CDR1 and CDR2: LGHNA and YSLEER. This CDR3 comprises 18 residues.

The gene calls are TRBV6-5 and TRBJ1-2, with D tentatively TRBD1 (5 bases). CDR1 MNHEY and CDR2 SVGAGI come from the germline V gene. The CDR3 runs to 15 residues. V gave up 4 bases and J gave up 5 bases, with 17 bases separating them. The CDR3 region has the DNA TGTGCCAGCAGTTCCCTATCTCAGGGACGGTATGGCTACACCTTC. Amino acid sequence: CASSSLSQGRYGYTF.

The chain employs TRBV7-8 and TRBJ2-6, with unresolved D. Germline V gene lookup returns CDR1 SGHVS and CDR2 FQNEAQ. Trimming left V 1 base short and J 5 bases short, with 9 bases between. The CDR3 is made up of 15 amino acids. DNA of the CDR3: TGTGCCAGCAGCTTAGAGGCTTCTTGGGCCAACGTCCTGACTTTC. This encodes CASSLEASWANVLTF.

This clone is a singleton in its sample. This chain connects TRBV7-2 to TRBJ2-7; D is unresolved. CDR1 is SGHTA, CDR2 FQGNSA, per germline. Deletions cut 3 bases from V and 3 bases from J, with 12 bases between. The CDR3 sequence is 14 residues long. CDR3 region: CASSFGPTNYEQYF. Written as DNA, the CDR3 is TGTGCCAGCAGCTTCGGCCCGACAAACTACGAGCAGTACTTC.

The genes are TRBV7-6 and TRBJ2-7, with TRBD1 matching over 8 bases. The CDR3 has 15 amino acids. Germline assignment: CDR1 SGHVS and CDR2 FNYEAQ. Trimming took 5 bases from V and 2 from J; bases not matched to a gene: 8. CDR3 amino acids: CASSTGTGGPYEQYF. DNA for the CDR3: TGTGCCAGCAGCACCGGGACAGGCGGACCCTACGAGCAGTACTTC.

This chain joins TRBV30 and TRBJ1-3, with D perhaps matching TRBD1 (6 bases). Trimming stripped 0 bases from V and 3 bases from J, with 12 bases between. The CDR3 loop spans 15 amino acids. Per germline, CDR1 GTSNPN and CDR2 SVGIG (reference sequence). Here the CDR3 DNA reads TGTGCCTGGAGTGTACTGGGGGGCCTTGGAAACACCATATATTTT. Translated, it gives CAWSVLGGLGNTIYF.

The chain has TRBV9 and TRBJ2-1, with 9 bases that match TRBD2. V lost 4 bases, J lost 7 bases, and 12 bases stayed unmatched. The CDR3 length is 16 residues. Germline CDR1 and CDR2: SGDLS and YYNGEE. CDR3 sequence: CASSLRGTSNRNEQFF. The CDR3 bases are TGTGCCAGCAGCCTGCGCGGGACTAGCAATCGTAATGAGCAGTTCTTC.

This chain joins TRBV25-1 and TRBJ2-2; D gene uncertain. This CDR3 spans 12 amino acids. CDR1 is MGHDK and CDR2 is SYGVNS in the germline V gene. The V end lost 1 base, the J end lost 7 bases, and 4 bases lay between the germline ends. The DNA for the CDR3 is TGTGCCAGCAGTGAATTATACGGGGAGCTGTTTTTT. Translating it yields CASSELYGELFF.

The chain couples TRBV19 to TRBJ1-5; weak D call: TRBD1 (5 bases). The CDR3 is 13 residues long. Trimming shortened V by 5 bases and J by 4 bases, and 9 bases separated the two germline ends. Per germline, CDR1 LNHDA and CDR2 SQIVND (reference sequence). CDR3 region: CASSLAGNQPQHF. The CDR3, as DNA: TGTGCCAGTAGTCTGGCAGGGAATCAGCCCCAGCATTTT. Based on the CDR3 plus reference TRBV19 and TRBJ1-5, the full variable domain is DGGITQSPKYLFRKEGQNVTLSCEQNLNHDAMYWYRQDPGQGLRLIYYSQIVNDFQKGDIAEGYSVSREKKESFPLTVTSAQKNPTAFYLCASSLAGNQPQHFGDGTRLSIL.

V usage is TRBV19 and J usage is TRBJ1-1; unclear D gene. The ends were cut back, 7 bases at V and 1 base at J, with 10 bases in the middle. This CDR3 region has 13 residues. Looked up from germline, CDR1 is LNHDA and CDR2 is SQIVND (reference sequence). CDR3 amino acids: CASKGGRNTEAFF. The CDR3 bases are TGTGCCAGTAAAGGAGGCAGGAACACTGAAGCTTTCTTT.

The chain uses TRBV27 and TRBJ2-2; D is possibly TRBD2 (6 bases). The CDR3 covers 17 residues. V was trimmed by 7 bases and J by 7 bases, leaving 25 bases between them. CDR1 and CDR2 from the germline V gene are MNHEY and SMNVEV (reference sequence). CDR3 protein: CASTKTSSLPHGGELFF. In DNA, the CDR3 is TGTGCCAGCACTAAGACTAGTAGCTTACCTCATGGCGGGGAGCTGTTTTTT.

The CDR3 DNA is TGTGCCCGGGGGGCAGGGGAAGGAAAACTGTTTTTT. As protein: CARGAGEGKLFF. The J gene is TRBJ1-4, the V gene TRBV2, with a tentative D call TRBD1 (6 bases). Between the trimmed V and J ends, which lost 11 bases and 10 bases, there was a span of 17 bases. The CDR3 covers 12 residues. Germline assignment: CDR1 SNHLY and CDR2 FYNNEI.

This clone has a single count. The gene calls are TRBV7-8 and TRBJ1-4, with D uncertain. This CDR3 contains 15 residues. V lost 8 bases to trimming and J lost 3 bases, with 16 bases between them. Per the germline V gene, CDR1 is SGHVS and CDR2 is FQNEAQ. The CDR3: CASRYKPAPNEKLFF. In DNA form, the CDR3 reads TGTGCCAGCCGATATAAACCGGCACCTAATGAAAAACTGTTTTTT. The full variable domain, its missing parts supplied by reference TRBV7-8 and TRBJ1-4, is GAGVSQSPRYKVAKRGQDVALRCDPISGHVSLFWYQQALGQGPEFLTYFQNEAQLDKSGLPSDRFFAERPEGSVSTLKIQRTQQEDSAVYLCASRYKPAPNEKLFFGSGTQLSVL.

This chain uses TRBV27 with TRBJ1-1, with D possibly matching TRBD1 (6 bases). Per germline, CDR1 MNHEY and CDR2 SMNVEV (reference sequence). This CDR3 is built from 13 residues. V lost 5 bases and J lost 1, with 8 bases in between. CDR3 in amino acids: CASSPGQNTEAFF. Written as DNA, the CDR3 is TGTGCCAGCAGTCCGGGACAGAACACTGAAGCTTTCTTT.

The CDR3 loop is CSAPDSYGYTF. The CDR3 DNA follows: TGCAGTGCCCCTGACAGCTATGGCTACACCTTC. The chain uses TRBV20-1 and TRBJ1-2, with D possibly matching TRBD1 (5 bases). CDR3 length: 11 residues. CDR1 DFQATT and CDR2 SNEGSKA come from the germline V gene (reference sequence). V lost 6 bases, J lost 4 bases, and 9 bases lay in between.

This rearrangement joins TRBV27 to TRBJ2-3, with 9 bases fitting TRBD2. The germline V gene has CDR1 MNHEY and CDR2 SMNVEV (reference sequence). This CDR3 is 15 amino acids long. V was pared by 1 base and J by 3 bases, with 2 bases of the junction left unmatched. CDR3 nucleotide sequence: TGTGCCAGCAGTTTATATAGCGGGGGTACAGATACGCAGTATTTT. Encoded protein: CASSLYSGGTDTQYF.

This chain links TRBV5-1 with TRBJ1-1, with 7 positions matching TRBD1. Germline-derived CDR1 and CDR2 are SGHRS and YFSETQ. The trim removed 6 bases at V and 1 base at J, leaving 6 bases unmatched. The CDR3 consists of 14 residues. The CDR3 DNA sequence: TGCGCCAGCACAATGACAGGGAGGAACACTGAAGCTTTCTTT. Translated, it gives CASTMTGRNTEAFF.

The chain couples TRBV7-2 to TRBJ1-1; D may be TRBD1 (6 bases). The CDR3 consists of 15 residues. The V gene lost 5 bases and the J gene lost 1 base, with 14 bases spanning the gap. Germline-derived CDR1 and CDR2 are SGHTA and FQGNSA. The CDR3 reads CASSPRGRGNTEAFF. CDR3 coding DNA: TGTGCCAGCAGCCCCCGCGGCAGGGGGAACACTGAAGCTTTCTTT.

The V call is TRBV19, the J call TRBJ2-5; 8 positions match TRBD2. CDR3 length equals 17 residues. From germline, CDR1 is LNHDA and CDR2 SQIVND (reference sequence). V trimming: 2 bases; J trimming: 1 base; junction bases outside the gene matches: 9. The CDR3 spells CASSIIGLAGPQETQYF. CDR3 bases: TGTGCCAGTAGTATAATCGGGCTAGCGGGTCCCCAAGAGACCCAGTACTTC. Full variable domain (rest looked up from reference TRBV19 and TRBJ2-5): DGGITQSPKYLFRKEGQNVTLSCEQNLNHDAMYWYRQDPGQGLRLIYYSQIVNDFQKGDIAEGYSVSREKKESFPLTVTSAQKNPTAFYLCASSIIGLAGPQETQYFGPGTRLLVL.